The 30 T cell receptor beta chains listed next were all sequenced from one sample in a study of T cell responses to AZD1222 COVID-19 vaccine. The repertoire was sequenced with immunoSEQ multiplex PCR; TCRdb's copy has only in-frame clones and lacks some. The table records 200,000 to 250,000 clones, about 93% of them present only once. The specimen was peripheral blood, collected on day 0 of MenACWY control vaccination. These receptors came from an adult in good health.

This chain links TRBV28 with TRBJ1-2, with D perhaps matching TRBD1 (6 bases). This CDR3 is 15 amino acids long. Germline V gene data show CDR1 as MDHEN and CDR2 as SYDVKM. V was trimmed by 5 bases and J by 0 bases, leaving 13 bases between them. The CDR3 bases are TGTGCCAGCAGTCCAGGACGGACAGCTAACTATGGCTACACCTTC. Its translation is CASSPGRTANYGYTF.

The CDR3 here is CASSLGARSGGHTQYF. The CDR3 DNA reads TGTGCCAGCAGCTTGGGGGCCAGGAGCGGGGGTCATACGCAGTATTTT. V is TRBV11-2 and J is TRBJ2-3, with 8 bases matching TRBD2. Trimming at V came to 3 bases and at J to 7 bases, leaving 12 bases not matched to a gene. From germline, CDR1 is SGHAT and CDR2 FQNNGV. The CDR3 spans 16 residues. The whole variable domain, remainder taken from reference TRBV11-2 and TRBJ2-3, is EAGVAQSPRYKIIEKRQSVAFWCNPISGHATLYWYQQILGQGPKLLIQFQNNGVVDDSQLPKDRFSAERLKGVDSTLKIQPAKLEDSAVYLCASSLGARSGGHTQYFGPGTRLTVL.

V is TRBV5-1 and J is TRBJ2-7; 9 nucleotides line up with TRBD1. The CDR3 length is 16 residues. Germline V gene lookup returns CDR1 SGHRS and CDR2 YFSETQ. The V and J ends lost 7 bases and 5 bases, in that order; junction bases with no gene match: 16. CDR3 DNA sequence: TGCGCCAGCTCCCCCCCTCGGACAGGGGCGGTAGACGAGCAGTACTTC. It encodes CASSPPRTGAVDEQYF.

The CDR3 loop reads CASSLRGQGISGGYTF. CDR3 bases: TGTGCCAGCAGCTTAAGGGGACAGGGCATTTCGGGTGGCTACACCTTC. The rearrangement joins TRBV7-9 to TRBJ1-2, with 9 positions matching TRBD1. Unmatched junction bases numbered 11, after V lost 2 bases and J lost 7 bases. CDR3 length equals 16 residues. Germline-derived CDR1 and CDR2 are SEHNR and FQNEAQ (reference sequence).

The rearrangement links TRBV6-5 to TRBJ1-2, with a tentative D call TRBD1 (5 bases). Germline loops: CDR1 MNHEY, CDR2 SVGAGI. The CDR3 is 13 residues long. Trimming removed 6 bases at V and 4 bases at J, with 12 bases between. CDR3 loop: CASRREGTYGYTF. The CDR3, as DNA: TGTGCCAGCAGGAGGGAGGGGACCTATGGCTACACCTTC.

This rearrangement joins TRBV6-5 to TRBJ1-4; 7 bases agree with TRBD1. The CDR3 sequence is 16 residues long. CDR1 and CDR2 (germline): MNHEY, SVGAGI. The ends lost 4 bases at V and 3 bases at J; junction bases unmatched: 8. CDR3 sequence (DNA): TGTGCCAGCAGTTCACAGATGACAGGGTCTAATGAAAAACTGTTTTTT. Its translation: CASSSQMTGSNEKLFF.

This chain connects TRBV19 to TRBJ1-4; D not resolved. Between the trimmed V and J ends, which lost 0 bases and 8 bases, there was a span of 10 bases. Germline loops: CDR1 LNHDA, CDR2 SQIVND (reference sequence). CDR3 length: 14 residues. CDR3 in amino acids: CASSIDGAAEKLFF. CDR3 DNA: TGTGCCAGTAGTATAGATGGTGCAGCCGAAAAACTGTTTTTT.

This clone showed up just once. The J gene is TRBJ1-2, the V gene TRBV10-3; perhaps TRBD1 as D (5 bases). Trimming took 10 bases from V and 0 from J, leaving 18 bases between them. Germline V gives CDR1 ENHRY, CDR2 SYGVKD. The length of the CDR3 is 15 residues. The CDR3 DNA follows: TGTGCCACCAGGACGAGGGGATCTGCTAACTATGGCTACACCTTC. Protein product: CATRTRGSANYGYTF.

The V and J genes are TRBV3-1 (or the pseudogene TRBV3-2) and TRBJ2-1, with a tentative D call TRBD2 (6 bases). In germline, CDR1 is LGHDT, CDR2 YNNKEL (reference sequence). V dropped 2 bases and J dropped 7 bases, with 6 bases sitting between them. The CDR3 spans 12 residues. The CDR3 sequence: CASSQRGNEQFF. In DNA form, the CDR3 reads TGTGCCAGCAGCCAACGGGGGAATGAGCAGTTCTTC.

The CDR3 bases are TGTGCCAGCAGTTACTCGCCGGTGGGGGCCTACGAGCAGTACTTC. This encodes CASSYSPVGAYEQYF. This chain links TRBV6-2 or TRBV6-3 with TRBJ2-7, with D perhaps assigned TRBD1 or TRBD2 (5 bases each). V lost 0 bases, J lost 2 bases, and 11 bases lay in between. This CDR3 is 15 amino acids long. In germline, CDR1 is MNHEY, CDR2 SVGEGT.

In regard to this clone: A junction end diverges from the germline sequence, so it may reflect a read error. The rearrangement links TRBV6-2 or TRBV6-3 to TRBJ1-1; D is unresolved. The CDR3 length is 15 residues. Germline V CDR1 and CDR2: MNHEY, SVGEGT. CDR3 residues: CASGYLDGRKSEAFF. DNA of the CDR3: TGTGCCAGCGGTTACCTGGACGGGCGGAAGTCTGAAGCTTTCTTT.

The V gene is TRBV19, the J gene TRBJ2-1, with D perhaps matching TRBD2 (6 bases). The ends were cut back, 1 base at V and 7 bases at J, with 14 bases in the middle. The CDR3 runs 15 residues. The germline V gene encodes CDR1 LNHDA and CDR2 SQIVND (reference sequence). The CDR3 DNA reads TGTGCCAGTAGTATAGTGCGGCTAGCGAGTAATGAGCAGTTCTTC. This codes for CASSIVRLASNEQFF.

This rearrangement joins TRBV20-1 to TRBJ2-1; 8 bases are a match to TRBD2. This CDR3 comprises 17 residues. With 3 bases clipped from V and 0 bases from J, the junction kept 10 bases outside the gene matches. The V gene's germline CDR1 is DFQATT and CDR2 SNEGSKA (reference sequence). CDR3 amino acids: CSASPSGGGSSYNEQFF. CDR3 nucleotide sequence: TGCAGTGCTAGTCCTTCGGGCGGGGGGAGCTCCTACAATGAGCAGTTCTTC.

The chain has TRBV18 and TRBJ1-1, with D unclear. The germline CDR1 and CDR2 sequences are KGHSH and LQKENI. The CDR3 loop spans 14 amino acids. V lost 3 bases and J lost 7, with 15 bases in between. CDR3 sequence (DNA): TGTGCCAGCTCACCCGGTATTTTTGGGATTGAAGCTTTCTTT. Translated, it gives CASSPGIFGIEAFF.

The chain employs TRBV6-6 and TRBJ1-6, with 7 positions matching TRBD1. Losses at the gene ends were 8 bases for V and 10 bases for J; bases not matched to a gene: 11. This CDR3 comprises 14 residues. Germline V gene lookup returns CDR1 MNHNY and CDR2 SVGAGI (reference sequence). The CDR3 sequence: CASLKGQGGSPLHF. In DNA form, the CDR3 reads TGTGCCAGCCTCAAAGGGCAGGGGGGATCACCCCTCCACTTT.

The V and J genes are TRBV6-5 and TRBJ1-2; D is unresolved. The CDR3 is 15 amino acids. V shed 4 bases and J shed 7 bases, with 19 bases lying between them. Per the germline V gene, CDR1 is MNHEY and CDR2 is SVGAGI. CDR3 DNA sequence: TGTGCCAGCAGTTCCCCCAGACACCTTGCCGGTGGCTACACCTTC. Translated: CASSSPRHLAGGYTF.

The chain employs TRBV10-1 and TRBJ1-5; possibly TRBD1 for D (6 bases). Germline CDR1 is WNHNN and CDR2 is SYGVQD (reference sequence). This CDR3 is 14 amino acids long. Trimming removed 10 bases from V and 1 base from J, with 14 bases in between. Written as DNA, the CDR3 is TGCGCCAACATGACCACAGGGAGCAATCAGCCCCAGCATTTT. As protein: CANMTTGSNQPQHF.

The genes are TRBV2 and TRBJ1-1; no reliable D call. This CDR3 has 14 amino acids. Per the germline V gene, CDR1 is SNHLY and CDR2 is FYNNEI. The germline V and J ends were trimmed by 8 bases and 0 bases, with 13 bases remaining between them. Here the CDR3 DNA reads TGTGCCAGCTCGGGCGGCTATATGAACACTGAAGCTTTCTTT. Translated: CASSGGYMNTEAFF. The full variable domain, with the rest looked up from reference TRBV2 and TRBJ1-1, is EPEVTQTPSHQVTQMGQEVILRCVPISNHLYFYWYRQILGQKVEFLVSFYNNEISEKSEIFDDQFSVERPDGSNFTLKIRSTKLEDSAMYFCASSGGYMNTEAFFGQGTRLTVV.

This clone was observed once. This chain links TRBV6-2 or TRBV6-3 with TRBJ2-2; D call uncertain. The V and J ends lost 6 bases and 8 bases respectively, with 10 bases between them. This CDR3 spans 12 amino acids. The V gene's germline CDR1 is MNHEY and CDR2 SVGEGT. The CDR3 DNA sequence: TGTGCCAGCAGCCGACCCCCTGGGGAGCTGTTTTTT. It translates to CASSRPPGELFF.

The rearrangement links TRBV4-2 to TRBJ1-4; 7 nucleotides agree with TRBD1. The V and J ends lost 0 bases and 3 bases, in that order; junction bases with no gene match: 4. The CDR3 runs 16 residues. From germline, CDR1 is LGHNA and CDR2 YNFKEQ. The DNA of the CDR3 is TGTGCCAGCAGCCAAGAAAGCACAGGGGCTAATGAAAAACTGTTTTTT. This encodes CASSQESTGANEKLFF.

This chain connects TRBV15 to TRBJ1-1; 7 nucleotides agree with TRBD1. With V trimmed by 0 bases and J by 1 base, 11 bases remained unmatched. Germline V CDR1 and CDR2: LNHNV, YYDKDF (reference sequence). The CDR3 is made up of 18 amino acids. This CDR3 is CATSRDQGPQGWNTEAFF. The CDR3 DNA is TGTGCCACCAGCAGAGATCAGGGCCCACAGGGGTGGAACACTGAAGCTTTCTTT. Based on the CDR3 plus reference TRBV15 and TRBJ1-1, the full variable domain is DAMVIQNPRYQVTQFGKPVTLSCSQTLNHNVMYWYQQKSSQAPKLLFHYYDKDFNNEADTPDNFQSRRPNTSFCFLDIRSPGLGDTAMYLCATSRDQGPQGWNTEAFFGQGTRLTVV.

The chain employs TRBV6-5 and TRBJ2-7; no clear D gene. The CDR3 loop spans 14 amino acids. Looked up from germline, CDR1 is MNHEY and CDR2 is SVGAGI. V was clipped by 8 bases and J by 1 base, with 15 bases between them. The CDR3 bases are TGTGCCAGCCTACGGAAGGGCACTTCCTACGAGCAGTACTTC. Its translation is CASLRKGTSYEQYF.

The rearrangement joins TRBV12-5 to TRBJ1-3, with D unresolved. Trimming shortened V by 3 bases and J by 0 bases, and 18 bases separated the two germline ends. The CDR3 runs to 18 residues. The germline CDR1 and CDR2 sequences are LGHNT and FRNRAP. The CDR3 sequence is CASGLRVWGGSSGNTIYF. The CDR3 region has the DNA TGTGCTAGTGGTTTAAGGGTTTGGGGAGGGAGCTCTGGAAACACCATATATTTT.

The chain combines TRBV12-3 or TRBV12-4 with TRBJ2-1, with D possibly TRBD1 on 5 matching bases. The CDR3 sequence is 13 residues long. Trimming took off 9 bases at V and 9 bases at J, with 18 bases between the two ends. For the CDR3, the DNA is TGTGCCAGTTCAGGGTCCGTTAATCCTGAGCAGTTCTTC. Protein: CASSGSVNPEQFF.

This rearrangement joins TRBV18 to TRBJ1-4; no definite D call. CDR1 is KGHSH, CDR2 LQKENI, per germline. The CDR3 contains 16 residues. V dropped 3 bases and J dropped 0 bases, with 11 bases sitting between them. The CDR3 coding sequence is TGTGCCAGCTCACCGGACTTCGGCACAACTAATGAAAAACTGTTTTTT. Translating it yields CASSPDFGTTNEKLFF.

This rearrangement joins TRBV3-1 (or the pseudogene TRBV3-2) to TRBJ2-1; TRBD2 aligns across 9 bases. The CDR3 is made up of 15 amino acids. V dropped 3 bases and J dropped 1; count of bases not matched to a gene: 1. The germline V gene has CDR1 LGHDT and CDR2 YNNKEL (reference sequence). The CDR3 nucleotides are TGTGCCAGCAGCCAGGGACTAGCATCCTACAATGAGCAGTTCTTC. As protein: CASSQGLASYNEQFF.

CDR3 coding DNA: TGTGCCTGGTCTCGATCGGGACTCTTAGACCCCTACGAGCAGTACTTC. Its translation is CAWSRSGLLDPYEQYF. The V call is TRBV30, the J call TRBJ2-7; D might be TRBD2 (6 bases). This CDR3 region has 16 residues. Germline CDR1 reads GTSNPN; CDR2 reads SVGIG (reference sequence). V lost 5 bases and J 2 bases, leaving 22 bases between the germline ends.

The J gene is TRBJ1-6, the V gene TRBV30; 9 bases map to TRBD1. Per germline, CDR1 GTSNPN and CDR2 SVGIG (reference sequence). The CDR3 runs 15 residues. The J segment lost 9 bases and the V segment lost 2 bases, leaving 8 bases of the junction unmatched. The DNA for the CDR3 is TGTGCCTGGAGTCCTCGGACAGGGGATAGTTCACCCCTCCACTTT. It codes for CAWSPRTGDSSPLHF. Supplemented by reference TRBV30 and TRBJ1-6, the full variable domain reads SQTIHQWPATLVQPVGSPLSLECTVEGTSNPNLYWYRQAAGRGLQLLFYSVGIGQISSEVPQNLSASRPQDRQFILSSKKLLLSDSGFYLCAWSPRTGDSSPLHFGNGTRLTVT.

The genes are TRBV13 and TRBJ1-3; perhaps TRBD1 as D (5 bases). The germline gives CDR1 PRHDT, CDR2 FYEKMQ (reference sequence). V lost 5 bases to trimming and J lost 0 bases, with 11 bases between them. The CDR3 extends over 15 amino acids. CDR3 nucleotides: TGTGCCAGCAGCCCGGGACTGACCTCTGGAAACACCATATATTTT. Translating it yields CASSPGLTSGNTIYF. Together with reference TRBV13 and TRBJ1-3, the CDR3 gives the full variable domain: AAGVIQSPRHLIKEKRETATLKCYPIPRHDTVYWYQQGPGQDPQFLISFYEKMQSDKGSIPDRFSAQQFSDYHSELNMSSLELGDSALYFCASSPGLTSGNTIYFGEGSWLTVV.

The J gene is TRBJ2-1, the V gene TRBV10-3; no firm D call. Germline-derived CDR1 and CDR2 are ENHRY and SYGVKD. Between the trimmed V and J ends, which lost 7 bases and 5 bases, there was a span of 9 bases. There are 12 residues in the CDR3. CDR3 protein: CAIKQTDNEQFF. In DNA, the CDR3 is TGTGCCATCAAACAAACCGACAATGAGCAGTTCTTC.